The subject of this entry is one T cell receptor beta chain. Antigen: not known. Trimming took 0 bases from V and 7 from J, leaving 13 bases between them. The germline gives CDR1 MNHEY, CDR2 SMNVEV (reference sequence). CDR3 length: 15 residues. This specimen belongs to a study of T cell responses to AZD1222 COVID-19 vaccine. Points from the study as a whole: It was only a handful of AZD1222 recipients who were seropositive at baseline. The CD4 TCRs associated with vaccination extended across spike and predominated at 160-218 and 743-854. Reportedly, nearly half the spike-specific TCRs target unmutated variant regions.

The assay was immunoSEQ multiplex PCR, and TCRdb's table has in-frame clones only and misses some. Here the sample spans about 85,000 clones, approximately 87% being singletons. The receptor comes from an adult in good health. This rearrangement joins TRBV27 to TRBJ2-1, with D tentatively TRBD2 (5 bases). The sample in question was peripheral blood, obtained on day 0 of AZD1222 vaccination. CDR3 DNA: TGTGCCAGCAGTTTATCGGGGAGTAGCACAAATGAGCAGTTCTTC. Translated: CASSLSGSSTNEQFF.